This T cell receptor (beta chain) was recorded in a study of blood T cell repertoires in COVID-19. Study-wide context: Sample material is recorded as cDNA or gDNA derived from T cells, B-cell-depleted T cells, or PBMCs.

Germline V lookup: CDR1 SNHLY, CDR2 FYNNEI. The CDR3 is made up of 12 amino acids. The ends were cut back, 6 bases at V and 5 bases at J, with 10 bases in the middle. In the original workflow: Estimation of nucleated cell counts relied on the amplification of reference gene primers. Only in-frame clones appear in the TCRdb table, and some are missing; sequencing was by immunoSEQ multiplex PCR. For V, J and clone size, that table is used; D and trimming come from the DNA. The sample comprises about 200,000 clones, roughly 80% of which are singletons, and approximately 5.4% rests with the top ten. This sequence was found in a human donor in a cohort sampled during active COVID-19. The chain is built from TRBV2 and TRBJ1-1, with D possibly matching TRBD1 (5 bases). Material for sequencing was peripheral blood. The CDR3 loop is CASRARVTEAFF. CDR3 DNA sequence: TGTGCCAGCAGGGCCAGGGTTACTGAAGCTTTCTTT.